These T cell receptor beta chains were read from a single sample in a study of blood T cell repertoires in COVID-19. TCRdb keeps only in-frame clones here, not all; method: immunoSEQ multiplex PCR. In the table there are roughly 200,000 clones, roughly 77% of which are singletons. Sequencing was carried out using peripheral blood. The origin of the receptors is a man between 65 and 85 years old with active or convalescent COVID-19. Each CDR3 is given with its conserved first and last residue. The order of the fields is V gene, clone size, D gene, J gene, CDR3 protein, CDR3 DNA. A D gene is named only where the DNA matches it firmly. A row's size may be missing; if present it is once, few, many or a size class.

TRBV5-4	.	.	TRBJ2-7	CASSPFPVGDMSAF	TGTGCCAGCAGCCCCTTTCCTGTAGGGGACATGTCCGCGTTC
TRBV25-1	.	TRBD1	TRBJ1-4	CASTQGTGYEKLFF	TGTGCCAGCACCCAAGGGACAGGGTATGAAAAACTGTTTTTT
TRBV30	.	.	TRBJ2-1	CARGMFDEQFF	TGTGCCCGGGGTATGTTCGATGAGCAGTTCTTC
TRBV30	.	.	TRBJ2-2	CAWRGGANTGELFF	TGTGCCTGGAGGGGCGGGGCCAACACCGGGGAGCTGTTTTTT
TRBV7-3	.	.	TRBJ2-3	CASSPHPSGVDTQYF	TGTGCCAGCAGCCCGCATCCGTCGGGGGTAGATACGCAGTATTTT
TRBV2	.	.	TRBJ1-4	CASSPITNEKLFF	TGTGCCAGCAGCCCAATCACTAATGAAAAACTGTTTTTT
TRBV10-3	.	.	TRBJ1-1	CAIRVQMNTEAFF	TGTGCCATCAGGGTTCAGATGAACACTGAAGCTTTCTTT
TRBV10-1	.	TRBD2	TRBJ2-1	CASSFTSGVGEQFF	TGCGCCAGCAGTTTTACTAGCGGGGTGGGAGAGCAGTTCTTC
TRBV7-8	once	.	TRBJ1-3	CASSLGGRGSGNTIYF	TGTGCCAGCAGCTTAGGGGGTAGGGGCTCTGGAAACACCATATATTTT
TRBV9	.	TRBD1	TRBJ2-7	CASSPEGAITYEQYF	TGTGCCAGCAGCCCCGAGGGGGCGATCACCTACGAGCAGTACTTC
TRBV7-2	.	.	TRBJ1-1	CASSPRWASFYTEAFF	TGTGCCAGCAGCCCCAGATGGGCCAGTTTTTACACTGAAGCTTTCTTT
TRBV30	.	.	TRBJ2-3	CASVQGTDTQYF	TGTGCCTCCGTCCAGGGGACAGATACGCAGTATTTT
TRBV12-3/TRBV12-4	.	.	TRBJ1-4	CASRPTGGEKLFF	TGTGCCAGCAGGCCGACAGGTGGGGAAAAACTGTTTTTT
TRBV19	.	TRBD1	TRBJ2-4	CASGQGNIQYF	TGTGCCAGCGGACAGGGAAACATTCAGTACTTC